This T cell receptor (beta chain) was identified in a study of CD8 T cells in ankylosing spondylitis. Study-level findings and limits: What seemed typical of ankylosing spondylitis blood was a TCR beta motif built from about 8 highly homologous variants.

TCRdb independently ran MiXCR on the 5' RACE reads; one entry per CDR3 protein. The sample holds fewer than 550,000 distinct CDR3 sequences; over 4% are singletons and the top ten take around 3.5%. The CDR3 is 15 residues long. Germline V gene sequence: CDR1 SGHRS, CDR2 YFSETQ. Trimming at V came to 0 bases and at J to 1 base, leaving 4 bases not matched to a gene. This clonotype was observed many times. What it binds is unknown. This receptor was taken from a male donor with ankylosing spondylitis. J is TRBJ2-7 and V is TRBV5-1, with TRBD1 matching 7 bases. Sequenced material: blood, either unsorted or a sorted T cell fraction (not recorded which). The CDR3 bases are TGCGCCAGCAGCTTGGGAGGGGGCTTGTCCTACGAGCAGTACTTC. It codes for CASSLGGGLSYEQYF.